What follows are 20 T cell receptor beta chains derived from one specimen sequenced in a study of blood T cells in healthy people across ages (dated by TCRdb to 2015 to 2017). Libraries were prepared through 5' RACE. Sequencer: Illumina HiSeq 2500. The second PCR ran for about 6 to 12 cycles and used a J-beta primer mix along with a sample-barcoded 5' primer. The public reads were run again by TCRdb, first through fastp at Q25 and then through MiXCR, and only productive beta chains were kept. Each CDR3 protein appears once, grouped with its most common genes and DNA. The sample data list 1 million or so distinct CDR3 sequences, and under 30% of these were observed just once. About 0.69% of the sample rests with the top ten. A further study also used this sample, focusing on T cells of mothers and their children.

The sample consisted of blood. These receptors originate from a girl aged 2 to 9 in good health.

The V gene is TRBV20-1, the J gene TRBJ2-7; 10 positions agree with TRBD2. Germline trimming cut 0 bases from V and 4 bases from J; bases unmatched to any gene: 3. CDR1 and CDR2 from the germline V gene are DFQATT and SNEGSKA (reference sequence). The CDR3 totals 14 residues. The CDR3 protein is CSARETSGPYEQYF. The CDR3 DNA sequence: TGCAGTGCTAGAGAGACTAGCGGGCCTTACGAGCAGTACTTC.

The DNA of the CDR3 is TGTGCCAGCAGTCCGTTGTGGGAGCTGTTTTTT. It is translated as CASSPLWELFF. The J gene is TRBJ2-2, the V gene TRBV2, with D hard to call. The V end was cut by 5 bases, the J end by 9 bases, with 7 bases between. Germline CDR1 reads SNHLY; CDR2 reads FYNNEI. This CDR3 is built from 11 residues.

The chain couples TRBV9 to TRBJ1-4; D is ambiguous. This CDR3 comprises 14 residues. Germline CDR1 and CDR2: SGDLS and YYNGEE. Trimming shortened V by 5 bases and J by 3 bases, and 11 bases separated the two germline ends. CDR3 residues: CASSGETANEKLFF. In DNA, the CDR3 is TGTGCCAGCAGTGGGGAGACGGCTAATGAAAAACTGTTTTTT.

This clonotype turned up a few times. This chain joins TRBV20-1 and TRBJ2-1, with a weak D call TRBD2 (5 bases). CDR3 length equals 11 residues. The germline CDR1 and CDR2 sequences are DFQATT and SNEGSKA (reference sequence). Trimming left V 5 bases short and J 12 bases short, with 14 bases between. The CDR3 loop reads CSALRTEAQFF. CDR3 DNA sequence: TGCAGTGCTCTCAGGACTGAAGCGCAGTTCTTC.

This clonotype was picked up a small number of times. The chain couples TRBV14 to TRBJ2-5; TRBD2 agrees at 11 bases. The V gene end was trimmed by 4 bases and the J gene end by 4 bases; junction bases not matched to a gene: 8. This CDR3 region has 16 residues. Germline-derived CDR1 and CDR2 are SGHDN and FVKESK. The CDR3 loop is CASSLRLAGKRETQYF. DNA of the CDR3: TGTGCCAGCAGCCTTCGACTAGCGGGAAAGAGAGAGACCCAGTACTTC.

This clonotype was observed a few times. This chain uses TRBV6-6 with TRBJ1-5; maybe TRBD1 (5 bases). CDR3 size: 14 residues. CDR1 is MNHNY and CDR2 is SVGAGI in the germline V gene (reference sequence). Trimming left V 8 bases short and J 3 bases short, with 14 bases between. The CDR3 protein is CASGGEQANQPQHF. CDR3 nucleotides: TGTGCCAGCGGAGGGGAACAGGCCAATCAGCCCCAGCATTTT.

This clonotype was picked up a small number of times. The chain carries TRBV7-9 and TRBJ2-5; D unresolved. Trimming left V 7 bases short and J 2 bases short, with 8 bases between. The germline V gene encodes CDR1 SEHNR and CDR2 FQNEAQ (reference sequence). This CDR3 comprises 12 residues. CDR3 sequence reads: CASKSRQETQYF. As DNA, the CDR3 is TGTGCCAGCAAGTCTAGGCAAGAGACCCAGTACTTC.

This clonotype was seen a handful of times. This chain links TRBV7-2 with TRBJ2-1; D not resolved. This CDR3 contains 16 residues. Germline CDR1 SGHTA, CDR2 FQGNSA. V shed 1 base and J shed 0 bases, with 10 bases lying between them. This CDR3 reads CASSLDRGSSYNEQFF. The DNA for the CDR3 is TGTGCCAGCAGCTTAGATCGCGGTAGCTCCTACAATGAGCAGTTCTTC.

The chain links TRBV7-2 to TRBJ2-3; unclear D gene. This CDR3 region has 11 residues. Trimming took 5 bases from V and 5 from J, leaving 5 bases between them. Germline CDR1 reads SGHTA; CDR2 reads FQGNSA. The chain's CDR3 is CASSDVDTQYF. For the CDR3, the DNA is TGTGCCAGCAGCGACGTAGATACGCAGTATTTT.

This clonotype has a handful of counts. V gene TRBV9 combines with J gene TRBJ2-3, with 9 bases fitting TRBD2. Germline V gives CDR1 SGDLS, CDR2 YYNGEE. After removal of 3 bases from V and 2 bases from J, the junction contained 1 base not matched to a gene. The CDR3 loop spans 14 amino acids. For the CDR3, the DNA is TGTGCCAGCAGCGCTAGCGGGATCACAGATACGCAGTATTTT. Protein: CASSASGITDTQYF.

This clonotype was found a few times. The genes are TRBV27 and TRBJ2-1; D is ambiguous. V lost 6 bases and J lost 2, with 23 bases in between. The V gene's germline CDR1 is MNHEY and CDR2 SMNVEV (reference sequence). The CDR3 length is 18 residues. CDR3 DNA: TGTGCCAGCAGCTACTTGGCCGACTCCAGACCCCCCTACAATGAGCAGTTCTTC. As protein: CASSYLADSRPPYNEQFF.

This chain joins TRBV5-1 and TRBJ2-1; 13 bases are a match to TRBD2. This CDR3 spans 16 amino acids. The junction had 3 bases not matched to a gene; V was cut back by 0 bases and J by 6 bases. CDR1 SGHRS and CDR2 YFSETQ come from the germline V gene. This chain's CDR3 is CASSLALAGGFNEQFF. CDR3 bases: TGCGCCAGCAGCTTGGCACTAGCGGGAGGGTTCAATGAGCAGTTCTTC.

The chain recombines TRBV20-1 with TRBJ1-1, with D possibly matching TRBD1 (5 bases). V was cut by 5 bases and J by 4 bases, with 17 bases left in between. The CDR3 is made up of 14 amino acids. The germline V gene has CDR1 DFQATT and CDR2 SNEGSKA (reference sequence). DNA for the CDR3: TGCAGTGCTGGACGCCCAGGGAAACCCACTGAAGCTTTCTTT. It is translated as CSAGRPGKPTEAFF.

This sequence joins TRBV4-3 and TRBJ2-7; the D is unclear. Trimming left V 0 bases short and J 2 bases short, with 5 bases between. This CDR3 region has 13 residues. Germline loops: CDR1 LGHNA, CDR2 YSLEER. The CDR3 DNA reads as TGCGCCAGCAGCCAAGAAGTCACCTACGAGCAGTACTTC. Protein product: CASSQEVTYEQYF.

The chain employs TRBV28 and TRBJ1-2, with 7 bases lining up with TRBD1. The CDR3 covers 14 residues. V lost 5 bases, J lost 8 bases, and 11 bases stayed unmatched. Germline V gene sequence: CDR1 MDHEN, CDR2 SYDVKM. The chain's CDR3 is CASSPRTGSKGYTF. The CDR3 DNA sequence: TGTGCCAGCAGTCCCCGGACAGGATCGAAAGGCTACACCTTC.

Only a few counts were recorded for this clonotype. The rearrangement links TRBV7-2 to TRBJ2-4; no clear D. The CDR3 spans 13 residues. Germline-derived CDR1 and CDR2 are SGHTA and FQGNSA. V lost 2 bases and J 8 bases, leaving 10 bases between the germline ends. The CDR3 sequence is CASSLYRSDIQYF. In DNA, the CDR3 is TGTGCCAGCAGCTTATACCGGTCGGACATTCAGTACTTC.

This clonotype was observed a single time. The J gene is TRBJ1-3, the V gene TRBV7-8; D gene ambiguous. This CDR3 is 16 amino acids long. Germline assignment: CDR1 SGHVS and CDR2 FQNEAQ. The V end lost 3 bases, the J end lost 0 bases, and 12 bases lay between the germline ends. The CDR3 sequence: CASSLDRGSSGNTIYF. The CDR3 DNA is TGTGCCAGCAGCTTGGACCGCGGCAGCTCTGGAAACACCATATATTTT.

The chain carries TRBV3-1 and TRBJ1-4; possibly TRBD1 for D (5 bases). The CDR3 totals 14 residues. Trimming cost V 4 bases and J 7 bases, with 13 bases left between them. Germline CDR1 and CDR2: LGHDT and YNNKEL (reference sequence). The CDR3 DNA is TGTGCCAGCAGCCCGGGACGGGATACTGAAAAACTGTTTTTT. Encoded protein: CASSPGRDTEKLFF.

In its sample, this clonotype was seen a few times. CDR3 nucleotides: TGTGCCAGCAGCGTAGTAGCGGGAGTAGGGGAGCAGTACTTC. Its protein product is CASSVVAGVGEQYF. This sequence joins TRBV9 and TRBJ2-7; 9 positions agree with TRBD2. V gave up 0 bases and J gave up 7 bases; unmatched junction bases: 5. The CDR3 consists of 14 residues. Germline CDR1 reads SGDLS; CDR2 reads YYNGEE.

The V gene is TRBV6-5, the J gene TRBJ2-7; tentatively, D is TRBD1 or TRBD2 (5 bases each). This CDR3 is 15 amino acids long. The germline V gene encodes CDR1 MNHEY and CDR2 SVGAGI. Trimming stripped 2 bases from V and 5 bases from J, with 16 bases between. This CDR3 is CASSYNGLRDHEQYF. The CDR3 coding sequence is TGTGCCAGCAGTTACAATGGCCTCAGGGACCACGAGCAGTACTTC.